Listed below are T cell receptor beta chains from one sample, sequenced in a study of human T cells and chemical hapten exposure. TCRdb recomputed calls from the RACE reads with MiXCR, one row per CDR3 protein. Of more than 300,000 distinct CDR3 sequences in the sample, around 5.5% were seen once. The specimen was whole blood, collected in connection with sensitization to the hapten diphenylcyclopropenone (DPC). These receptors all come from a young woman with alopecia areata. Some clones in this sample may be carry-over from other donors' samples. Each CDR3 is given with its conserved first and last residue. The D gene is left open where the match is weak.

V gene	J gene	D gene	CDR3 protein
TRBV25-1	TRBJ2-5	NA	CASSPGRAQYF
TRBV6-5	TRBJ1-1	TRBD1	CASSYGTGMNTEAFF
TRBV12-3/TRBV12-4	TRBJ1-2	NA	CASYGSGYTF
TRBV20-1	TRBJ1-5	NA	CSASNGQSNQPQHF
TRBV4-1	TRBJ2-5	NA	CASSSPGQLRAQYF
TRBV3-1	TRBJ2-1	NA	CASSQEGRSDEQFF
TRBV12-3/TRBV12-4	TRBJ2-5	TRBD1	CASSFSGQASQETQYF
TRBV20-1	TRBJ1-6	TRBD1	CSAEDRASSYNSPLHF
TRBV25-1	TRBJ1-4	NA	CASGEGEKLFF
TRBV7-3	TRBJ2-2	TRBD1	CASSFGQGDTGELFF
TRBV29-1	TRBJ2-5	TRBD1	CSASTGAVLKTQYF
TRBV6-1	TRBJ2-1	NA	CASSEQGLHNEQFF
TRBV10-3	TRBJ1-5	NA	CAISESLQPQHF
TRBV9	TRBJ2-5	TRBD1	CASSAGTGGVQETQYF
TRBV5-6	TRBJ1-2	NA	CASSLGDFSYGYTF
TRBV6-1	TRBJ2-3	TRBD2	CASSDLAGAASTDTQYF
TRBV7-2	TRBJ1-1	TRBD1	CASSFTDRGSTEAFF
TRBV10-3	TRBJ2-3	NA	CAISESAGSTDTQYF
TRBV5-1	TRBJ1-1	NA	CASSRRQVDDGTEAFF
TRBV20-1	TRBJ2-7	NA	CSAPAPWSSTATYEQYF
TRBV2	TRBJ1-6	NA	CAKGGPDRLDSPLHF
TRBV9	TRBJ2-2	NA	CASSAAQTIGELFF
TRBV4-3	TRBJ1-3	TRBD1	CASSQRDRVLGNTIYF
TRBV12-3/TRBV12-4	TRBJ1-2	NA	CASTGASTGGYTF
TRBV12-3/TRBV12-4	TRBJ1-1	TRBD1	CASSSRQGTEAFF
TRBV5-1	TRBJ1-6	TRBD1	CASSLGQGTSSYNSPLHF
TRBV4-3	TRBJ2-3	NA	CASSQDYAGATDTQYF